The 2 T cell receptor beta chains listed next were all sequenced from one sample in a study of spatial heterogeneity in lung cancer. The time point: sample taken at primary tumor resection. Their antigen targets remain unknown. Regarding the study as a whole: Counts of expanded intratumoral alpha and beta TCRs tracked tumor mutation counts.

TCRdb reprocessed the 5' RACE reads with MiXCR, giving one entry per CDR3 protein. The data hold approximately 6,200 distinct CDR3 sequences, with roughly 16% observed a single time. The specimen was lung tumor tissue, collected at surgery. The receptors stem from a male donor with early-stage non-small cell lung cancer.

This clonotype is judged medium-sized (0.01 to 0.1%). The J gene is TRBJ2-3, the V gene TRBV5-4, with 10 bases that match TRBD2. Germline V gene sequence: CDR1 SGHNT, CDR2 YYREEE (reference sequence). Unmatched junction bases numbered 2, after V lost 0 bases and J lost 4 bases. The CDR3 covers 15 residues. The CDR3 sequence is CASSLGLAGADTQYF. The DNA of the CDR3 is TGTGCCAGCAGCTTGGGACTAGCGGGCGCAGATACGCAGTATTTT.

This clonotype is medium-sized by share. V and J are TRBV5-1 and TRBJ1-1, with 8 bases lining up with TRBD1. Germline V gene lookup returns CDR1 SGHRS and CDR2 YFSETQ. There are 14 residues in the CDR3. With 5 bases clipped from V and 2 bases from J, the junction kept 5 bases outside the gene matches. This chain's CDR3 is CASSTGQGNTEAFF. The CDR3, as DNA: TGCGCCAGCAGTACCGGACAGGGCAACACTGAAGCTTTCTTT. Together with reference TRBV5-1 and TRBJ1-1, the CDR3 gives the full variable domain: KAGVTQTPRYLIKTRGQQVTLSCSPISGHRSVSWYQQTPGQGLQFLFEYFSETQRNKGNFPGRFSGRQFSNSRSEMNVSTLELGDSALYLCASSTGQGNTEAFFGQGTRLTVV.